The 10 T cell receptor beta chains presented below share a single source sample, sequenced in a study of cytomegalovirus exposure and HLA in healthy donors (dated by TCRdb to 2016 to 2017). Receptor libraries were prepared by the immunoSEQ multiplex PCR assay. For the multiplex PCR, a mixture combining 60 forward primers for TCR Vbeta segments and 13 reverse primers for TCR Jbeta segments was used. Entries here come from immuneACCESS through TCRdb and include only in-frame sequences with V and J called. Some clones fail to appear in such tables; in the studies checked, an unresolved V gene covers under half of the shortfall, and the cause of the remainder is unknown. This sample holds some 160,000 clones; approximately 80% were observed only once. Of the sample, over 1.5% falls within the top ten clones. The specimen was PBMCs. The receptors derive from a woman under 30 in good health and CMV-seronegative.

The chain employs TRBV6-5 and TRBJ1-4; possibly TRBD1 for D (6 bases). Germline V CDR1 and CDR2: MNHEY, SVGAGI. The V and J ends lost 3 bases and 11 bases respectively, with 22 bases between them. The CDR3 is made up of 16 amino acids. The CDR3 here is CASSYFPQGLSDKLFF. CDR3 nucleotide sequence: TGTGCCAGCAGTTATTTCCCTCAGGGGCTCTCGGACAAACTGTTTTTT.

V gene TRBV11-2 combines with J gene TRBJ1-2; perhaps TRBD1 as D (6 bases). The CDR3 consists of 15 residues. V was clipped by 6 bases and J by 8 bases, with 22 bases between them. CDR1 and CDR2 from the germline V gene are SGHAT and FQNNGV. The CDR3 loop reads CASREDGQGKEGYTF. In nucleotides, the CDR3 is TGTGCCAGCAGGGAGGATGGGCAGGGGAAGGAAGGCTACACCTTC.

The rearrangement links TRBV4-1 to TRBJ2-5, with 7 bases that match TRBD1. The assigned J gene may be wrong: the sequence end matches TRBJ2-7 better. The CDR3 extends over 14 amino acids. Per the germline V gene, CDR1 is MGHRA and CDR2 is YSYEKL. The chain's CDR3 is CASSQDRMTYEQYF. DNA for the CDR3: TGCGCCAGCAGCCAGGACAGGATGACCTACGAGCAGTACTTC.

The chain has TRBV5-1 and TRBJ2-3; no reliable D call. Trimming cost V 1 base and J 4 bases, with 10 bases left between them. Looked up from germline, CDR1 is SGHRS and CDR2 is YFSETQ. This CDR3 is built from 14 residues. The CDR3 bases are TGCGCCAGCAGCTTGAACGGAGCGCCAGATACGCAGTATTTT. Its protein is CASSLNGAPDTQYF. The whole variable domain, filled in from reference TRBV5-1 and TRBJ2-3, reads KAGVTQTPRYLIKTRGQQVTLSCSPISGHRSVSWYQQTPGQGLQFLFEYFSETQRNKGNFPGRFSGRQFSNSRSEMNVSTLELGDSALYLCASSLNGAPDTQYFGPGTRLTVL.

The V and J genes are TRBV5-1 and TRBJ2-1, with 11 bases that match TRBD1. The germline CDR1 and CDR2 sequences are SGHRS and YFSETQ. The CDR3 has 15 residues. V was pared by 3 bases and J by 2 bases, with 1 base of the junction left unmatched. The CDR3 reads CASSWGQGAYNEQFF. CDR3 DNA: TGCGCCAGCAGCTGGGGACAGGGGGCCTACAATGAGCAGTTCTTC.

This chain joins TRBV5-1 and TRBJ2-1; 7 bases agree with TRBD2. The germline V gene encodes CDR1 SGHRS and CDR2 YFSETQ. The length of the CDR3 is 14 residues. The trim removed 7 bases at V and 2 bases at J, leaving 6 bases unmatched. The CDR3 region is CASRLAETYNEQFF. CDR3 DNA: TGCGCCAGCCGGCTAGCGGAGACCTACAATGAGCAGTTCTTC.

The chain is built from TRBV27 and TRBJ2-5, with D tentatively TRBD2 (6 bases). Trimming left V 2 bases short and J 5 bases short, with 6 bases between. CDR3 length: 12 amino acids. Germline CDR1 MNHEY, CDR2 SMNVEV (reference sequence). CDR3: CASSLSGETQYF. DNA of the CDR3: TGTGCCAGCAGTTTAAGCGGGGAGACCCAGTACTTC.

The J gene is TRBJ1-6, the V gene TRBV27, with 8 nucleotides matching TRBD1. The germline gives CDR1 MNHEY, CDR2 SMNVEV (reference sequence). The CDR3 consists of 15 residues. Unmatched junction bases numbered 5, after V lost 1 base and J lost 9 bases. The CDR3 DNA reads TGTGCCAGCAGTTTATGGACAGGGAGAGGTTCACCCCTCCACTTT. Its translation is CASSLWTGRGSPLHF.

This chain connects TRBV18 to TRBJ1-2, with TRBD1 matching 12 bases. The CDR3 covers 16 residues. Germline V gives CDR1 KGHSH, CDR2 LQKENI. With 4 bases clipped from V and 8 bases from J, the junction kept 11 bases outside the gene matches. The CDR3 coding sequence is TGTGCCAGCTCACGAGACAGCCGGGACAGGGGGCGAGGCTACACCTTC. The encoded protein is CASSRDSRDRGRGYTF.

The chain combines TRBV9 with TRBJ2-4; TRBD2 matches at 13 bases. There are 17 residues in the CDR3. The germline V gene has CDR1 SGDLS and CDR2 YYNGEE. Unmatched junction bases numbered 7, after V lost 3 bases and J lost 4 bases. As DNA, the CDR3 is TGTGCCAGCAGCGCCAGACTAGCGGGGGGATCAAAAAACATTCAGTACTTC. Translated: CASSARLAGGSKNIQYF.